Sequencing of this TCR beta chain was carried out in a study of OX40 agonist ivuxolimab in advanced cancers. About the research overall: The patients got ivuxolimab, which is an agonistic anti-OX40 (CD134) antibody. Findings and caveats of the study: Clonal expansion in partial responders at 0.1-3.0 mg/kg ranked among the lowest. Within 6 weeks, CD4+ and CD8+ blood T cells expanded clonally at 0.1 to 3.0 mg/kg.

Researchers took blood at baseline, on cycle 4 day 1, and on cycle 7 day 1. About this clone itself: Its target is unknown.

Germline CDR1 SNHLY, CDR2 FYNNEI. The V gene lost 8 bases and the J gene lost 0 bases, with 16 bases spanning the gap. This CDR3 region has 15 residues. Sequencing was performed with immunoSEQ multiplex PCR; in TCRdb, only in-frame clones are kept and a portion is missing. Counted here are 30,000 or so clones, 79% occurring once; the ten biggest clones make up 13% to 15%. V gene TRBV2 combines with J gene TRBJ2-5; D gene uncertain. The sequencing used CD4+ or CD8+ T cells sorted from blood, collected in a trial of the OX40 agonist ivuxolimab. The source of this sequence is an adult with an advanced solid tumor such as melanoma, head and neck, liver or kidney cancer. CDR3 sequence: CASQGRYGYQETQYF. In nucleotides, the CDR3 is TGTGCCAGCCAAGGCCGATATGGCTACCAAGAGACCCAGTACTTC.